This passage covers 22 T cell receptor beta chains from one sample sequenced in a study of T cell responses to AZD1222 COVID-19 vaccine. TCRdb keeps only in-frame clones here, not all; method: immunoSEQ multiplex PCR. Among about 120,000 clones listed, about 86% were seen once. The sample in question was peripheral blood, obtained 28 days after the second AZD1222 dose. Receptor source: an adult who received the AZD1222 COVID-19 vaccine.

CDR3 DNA: TGTGCCAGCAGCACCGGAGCGGCTAATGAAAAACTGTTTTTT. Its translation is CASSTGAANEKLFF. The V gene is TRBV11-2, the J gene TRBJ1-4, with D uncertain. This CDR3 comprises 14 residues. V was trimmed by 5 bases and J by 3 bases, leaving 10 bases between them. Germline-derived CDR1 and CDR2 are SGHAT and FQNNGV. The full variable domain, with the rest looked up from reference TRBV11-2 and TRBJ1-4, is EAGVAQSPRYKIIEKRQSVAFWCNPISGHATLYWYQQILGQGPKLLIQFQNNGVVDDSQLPKDRFSAERLKGVDSTLKIQPAKLEDSAVYLCASSTGAANEKLFFGSGTQLSVL.

The V call is TRBV6-4, the J call TRBJ2-3; a possible D gene is TRBD2 (5 bases). This CDR3 contains 15 residues. The V end lost 2 bases, the J end lost 0 bases, and 9 bases lay between the germline ends. Germline V CDR1 and CDR2: MRHNA, SNTAGT. The CDR3, as DNA: TGTGCCAGCAGTGACACGGGATCTAGCACAGATACGCAGTATTTT. It is translated as CASSDTGSSTDTQYF.

This chain connects TRBV19 to TRBJ1-2; D remains ambiguous. V was shortened by 3 bases and J by 1 base, with 12 bases between the two germline ends. The CDR3 covers 15 residues. Germline assignment: CDR1 LNHDA and CDR2 SQIVND (reference sequence). In DNA, the CDR3 is TGTGCCAGTAGTATGCGGGCAGAATATAACTATGGCTACACCTTC. Translated, it gives CASSMRAEYNYGYTF.

This chain joins TRBV5-4 and TRBJ1-1; D ambiguous. This CDR3 comprises 15 residues. The germline V gene encodes CDR1 SGHNT and CDR2 YYREEE (reference sequence). V lost 0 bases to trimming and J lost 4 bases, with 13 bases between them. CDR3 nucleotides: TGTGCCAGCAGCTTGGTGCGGCTCTGGGGCACTGAAGCTTTCTTT. Protein sequence: CASSLVRLWGTEAFF.

The CDR3 is CASSRTGGANVLTF. For the CDR3, the DNA is TGTGCCAGCAGTCGGACAGGGGGGGCCAACGTCCTGACTTTC. This chain links TRBV6-4 with TRBJ2-6, with TRBD1 matching over 8 bases. CDR1 and CDR2 (germline): MRHNA, SNTAGT. CDR3 size: 14 residues. Trimming cost V 5 bases and J 4 bases; bases outside gene matches: 1.

The chain is built from TRBV30 and TRBJ1-2; weak D call: TRBD1 (5 bases). The germline V and J ends were trimmed by 3 bases and 4 bases, with 27 bases remaining between them. This CDR3 has 18 amino acids. CDR1 is GTSNPN, CDR2 SVGIG, per germline (reference sequence). As DNA, the CDR3 is TGTGCCTGGAGCCCCAGAGGGGCAGGACTCCACCCCCGCTATGGCTACACCTTC. Translation gives CAWSPRGAGLHPRYGYTF.

In its sample, this clone was seen once. This chain connects TRBV4-1 to TRBJ1-2; no clear D. V was clipped by 1 base and J by 0 bases, with 3 bases between them. Germline assignment: CDR1 MGHRA and CDR2 YSYEKL. CDR3 length: 13 residues. For the CDR3, the DNA is TGCGCCAGCAGCCAAGGCACTAACTATGGCTACACCTTC. This gives the protein CASSQGTNYGYTF.

The chain employs TRBV18 and TRBJ2-7; the D is unclear. The germline V gene has CDR1 KGHSH and CDR2 LQKENI. This CDR3 spans 16 amino acids. Trimming left V 2 bases short and J 3 bases short, with 17 bases between. CDR3 region: CASSPAWGRANYEQYF. CDR3 DNA sequence: TGTGCCAGCTCACCAGCGTGGGGTCGTGCAAACTACGAGCAGTACTTC. Supplemented by reference TRBV18 and TRBJ2-7, the full variable domain reads NAGVMQNPRHLVRRRGQEARLRCSPMKGHSHVYWYRQLPEEGLKFMVYLQKENIIDESGMPKERFSAEFPKEGPSILRIQQVVRGDSAAYFCASSPAWGRANYEQYFGPGTRLTVT.

The rearrangement uses TRBV7-2 and TRBJ1-3; TRBD1 is a possible D gene (5 bases). With 3 bases removed from V and 2 bases from J, the gap between germline ends came to 14 bases. CDR3 length equals 16 residues. Germline-derived CDR1 and CDR2 are SGHTA and FQGNSA. The CDR3 bases are TGTGCCAGCAGCTTTAAACCAGCGGGGGCTGGAAACACCATATATTTT. It translates to CASSFKPAGAGNTIYF.

The genes are TRBV18 and TRBJ1-2, with a weak D call TRBD1 (6 bases). Trimming took 0 bases from V and 0 from J, leaving 8 bases between them. The length of the CDR3 is 15 residues. Germline V CDR1 and CDR2: KGHSH, LQKENI. The CDR3 region is CASSPPDRANYGYTF. In DNA, the CDR3 is TGTGCCAGCTCACCACCGGACAGAGCTAACTATGGCTACACCTTC.

The rearrangement joins TRBV3-1 (or the pseudogene TRBV3-2) to TRBJ1-2; 10 nucleotides match TRBD1. Germline CDR1 reads LGHDT; CDR2 reads YNNKEL (reference sequence). With V trimmed by 4 bases and J by 8 bases, 7 bases remained unmatched. The CDR3 extends over 14 amino acids. Here the CDR3 DNA reads TGTGCCAGCAGCCTGGGACAGGGGCGAGAAGGCTACACCTTC. Encoded protein: CASSLGQGREGYTF.

The chain is built from TRBV2 and TRBJ1-3; D not certain. The CDR3 is made up of 11 amino acids. Germline V gene data show CDR1 as SNHLY and CDR2 as FYNNEI. V was shortened by 7 bases and J by 4 bases, with 5 bases between the two germline ends. CDR3 sequence: CASTTGNTIYF. CDR3 sequence (DNA): TGTGCCAGCACTACCGGAAACACCATATATTTT.

The J gene is TRBJ1-2, the V gene TRBV6-6, with 9 bases identical to TRBD1. CDR3 length: 15 residues. V shed 4 bases and J 5 bases; nucleotides not matched to a gene: 8. Germline V CDR1 and CDR2: MNHNY, SVGAGI (reference sequence). CDR3 in amino acids: CASSFTGGARYGYTF. In DNA form, the CDR3 reads TGTGCCAGCAGTTTCACAGGGGGCGCTCGGTATGGCTACACCTTC.

This chain joins TRBV11-3 and TRBJ2-7; 10 nucleotides line up with TRBD1. Germline loops: CDR1 SGHNT, CDR2 YENEEA. The CDR3 is 14 residues long. The ends lost 5 bases at V and 4 bases at J; junction bases unmatched: 5. CDR3 sequence (DNA): TGTGCCAGCAGCCCGGGACAGGGGCAGTACGAGCAGTACTTC. Translation: CASSPGQGQYEQYF.

J is TRBJ1-6 and V is TRBV27, with 9 bases that match TRBD1. V gave up 6 bases and J gave up 7 bases; unmatched junction bases: 7. The CDR3 is 15 residues long. The V gene's germline CDR1 is MNHEY and CDR2 SMNVEV (reference sequence). CDR3 DNA: TGTGCCAGCAGAAGGGACAGGGCTGAGAATTCACCCCTCCACTTT. This gives the protein CASRRDRAENSPLHF.

This clone was picked up one time. The chain joins TRBV6-1 to TRBJ1-5; D remains unclear. Trimming removed 2 bases at V and 5 bases at J, with 7 bases between. Looked up from germline, CDR1 is MNHNS and CDR2 is SASEGT. This CDR3 comprises 13 residues. CDR3 DNA sequence: TGTGCCAGCAGTGAAAGTGAGTATCAGCCCCAGCATTTT. The encoded protein is CASSESEYQPQHF.

V and J are TRBV11-3 and TRBJ2-1; 8 bases line up with TRBD1. This CDR3 region has 15 residues. The germline V gene has CDR1 SGHNT and CDR2 YENEEA. V shed 5 bases and J 4 bases; nucleotides not matched to a gene: 7. CDR3 DNA sequence: TGTGCCAGCAGCCCCCGGCAGGGGGCGTACAATGAGCAGTTCTTC. The encoded protein is CASSPRQGAYNEQFF.

The chain carries TRBV5-1 and TRBJ1-4; D is uncertain. The V gene lost 2 bases and the J gene lost 1 base, with 18 bases spanning the gap. The germline V gene encodes CDR1 SGHRS and CDR2 YFSETQ. The CDR3 extends over 18 amino acids. The CDR3 reads CASSFWGKGSLTNEKLFF. Here the CDR3 DNA reads TGCGCCAGCAGCTTTTGGGGAAAGGGATCACTAACTAATGAAAAACTGTTTTTT.

The chain combines TRBV29-1 with TRBJ2-7; 8 positions agree with TRBD1. Losses at the gene ends were 4 bases for V and 0 bases for J; bases not matched to a gene: 2. CDR3 length: 13 residues. The V gene's germline CDR1 is SQVTM and CDR2 ANQGSEA. The chain's CDR3 is CSVGTGNSYEQYF. CDR3 nucleotide sequence: TGCAGCGTTGGGACAGGGAACTCCTACGAGCAGTACTTC.

The genes are TRBV10-2 and TRBJ1-5; tentatively, D is TRBD1 (5 bases). Germline loops: CDR1 WSHSY, CDR2 SAAADI. Trimming took 3 bases from V and 11 from J, leaving 14 bases between them. The CDR3 spans 13 residues. The CDR3 protein is CASSDPGAPAQHF. The CDR3 DNA reads as TGCGCCAGCAGTGACCCCGGGGCCCCAGCCCAGCATTTT.

This clone was counted between two and nine times. J is TRBJ1-2 and V is TRBV29-1; D call uncertain. Germline V gives CDR1 SQVTM, CDR2 ANQGSEA. Trimming took off 3 bases at V and 7 bases at J, with 12 bases between the two ends. This CDR3 region has 12 residues. The CDR3 loop is CSVESLSPGYTF. The CDR3 DNA reads TGCAGCGTTGAGTCGCTCTCCCCTGGCTACACCTTC.

The chain links TRBV6-5 to TRBJ1-2; D gene uncertain. CDR1 is MNHEY and CDR2 is SVGAGI in the germline V gene. The CDR3 loop spans 13 amino acids. V was shortened by 3 bases and J by 0 bases, with 5 bases between the two germline ends. This CDR3 reads CASSYTANYGYTF. In DNA, the CDR3 is TGTGCCAGCAGTTATACTGCTAACTATGGCTACACCTTC.